This TCR beta chain was captured in a study of T cell responses to AZD1222 COVID-19 vaccine. Study-wide context: The analysis combined second doses at about 4 or about 12 weeks. Findings of the study overall: Spike-specific TCR breadth and depth were elevated following two AZD1222 doses. Donors, mostly white British, included more females; clonal diversity was possibly underestimated. Only six or seven AZD1222 recipients were seropositive at baseline.

Points on this clone: Antigen specificity is unknown.

Using immunoSEQ multiplex PCR, the repertoire was profiled, and TCRdb retains in-frame clones only, with some absent. The sample has fewer than 200,000 clones; approximately 90% are singletons. The CDR3 spans 17 residues. J gave up 5 bases and V 0 bases, and 4 bases lay outside the gene matches. Germline CDR1 is KGHSH and CDR2 is LQKENI. The chain carries TRBV18 and TRBJ2-2; TRBD2 aligns across 12 bases. The source was peripheral blood, collected on day 0 of AZD1222 vaccination. The origin of this receptor is an adult in good health. Written as DNA, the CDR3 is TGTGCCAGCTCACCACCAAAGACTAGCGGGAGTACCGGGGAGCTGTTTTTT. Protein sequence: CASSPPKTSGSTGELFF.